Listed below are T cell receptor beta chains from one sample, sequenced in a study of regulatory T cells in long-lasting Graves disease. TCRdb used MiXCR to reprocess the multiplex PCR reads, holding one entry per CDR3 protein. The repertoire includes about 540,000 distinct CDR3 sequences, approximately 15% of them detected once, and 10% sits in the top ten. This sample also belongs to another study, concerning T cells in Graves' hyperthyroidism and ophthalmopathy.

The sequencing used peripheral blood mononuclear cells (PBMCs), collected at new diagnosis, from a patient treated with antithyroid drugs. The receptors come from a man aged 25-40 years with Graves disease. Both conserved end residues are part of each CDR3. The D gene is left open where the match is weak. Clone size is shown for a subset of rows, as once, few, many or a class of expanded clone.

many	TRBV27	.	TRBJ2-1	CASSFYMQAVHEQFF	TGTGCCAGCAGTTTCTATATGCAGGCAGTCCATGAGCAGTTCTTC
few	TRBV2	.	TRBJ2-4	CASRERFLGGGSLAKNIQYF	TGTGCCAGCAGGGAAAGGTTCCTTGGAGGGGGGTCACTAGCCAAAAACATTCAGTACTTC
few	TRBV4-1	.	TRBJ1-6	CASSQDPGGGSPLHF	TGCGCCAGCAGCCAAGATCCGGGGGGCGGTTCACCCCTCCACTTT
many	TRBV2	.	TRBJ2-7	CASSAVGRGRGSYEQYF	TGTGCCAGCAGTGCAGTCGGGAGAGGGCGGGGCTCCTACGAGCAGTACTTC
.	TRBV20-1	TRBD1	TRBJ2-7	CSASWDRGQGEQYF	TGCAGTGCTAGTTGGGACAGGGGGCAGGGCGAGCAGTACTTC
.	TRBV10-2	TRBD2	TRBJ2-3	CASTRGGGLAETDTQYF	TGCGCCAGCACCAGAGGAGGGGGACTAGCGGAGACAGATACGCAGTATTTT
.	TRBV5-1	TRBD1	TRBJ2-2	CASSPGTENTGELFF	TGCGCCAGCAGCCCGGGGACAGAGAACACCGGGGAGCTGTTTTTT
many	TRBV3-1	.	TRBJ2-7	CASSQASRGPEHNQPYEQYF	TGTGCCAGCAGCCAAGCTTCTCGCGGCCCGGAGCATAACCAACCCTACGAGCAGTACTTC
.	TRBV20-1	.	TRBJ2-2	CSARDSGNTGELFF	TGCAGTGCTAGAGACTCTGGGAACACCGGGGAGCTGTTTTTT
few	TRBV27	.	TRBJ2-7	CASSLSSLTYEQYF	TGTGCCAGCAGTTTATCGTCGCTCACCTACGAGCAGTACTTC
few	TRBV25-1	.	TRBJ2-7	CASTRLGYEQYF	TGTGCCAGCACTAGGCTGGGCTACGAGCAGTACTTC
many	TRBV2	TRBD1	TRBJ2-5	CASSAVGQGKETQYF	TGTGCCAGCAGTGCAGTGGGACAGGGAAAAGAGACCCAGTACTTC
.	TRBV11-2	TRBD2	TRBJ2-5	CASKLAGGQHQETQYF	TGTGCCAGCAAACTAGCGGGAGGACAGCACCAAGAGACCCAGTACTTC
many	TRBV10-1	TRBD2	TRBJ2-1	CASSESTSGRWNEQFF	TGCGCCAGCAGTGAGTCTACTAGCGGGAGGTGGAATGAGCAGTTCTTC
many	TRBV28	.	TRBJ2-5	CASSSGSGGRKETQYF	TGTGCCAGCAGTTCCGGGTCGGGTGGTCGTAAAGAGACCCAGTACTTC
many	TRBV12-3/TRBV12-4	TRBD1	TRBJ2-5	CASSRRQGAAETQYF	TGTGCCAGCAGTCGCAGACAGGGGGCTGCGGAGACCCAGTACTTC
few	TRBV5-1	.	TRBJ2-7	CASSLGDESYEQYF	TGCGCCAGCAGCTTGGGGGACGAATCCTACGAGCAGTACTTC
.	TRBV5-6	TRBD1	TRBJ1-1	CASSLGTGRFRAFF	TGTGCCAGCAGCTTGGGGACAGGGAGATTTAGAGCTTTCTTT
few	TRBV11-2	TRBD2	TRBJ2-7	CASSQLAGEDDEQYF	TGTGCCAGCAGTCAGCTAGCGGGAGAGGATGACGAGCAGTACTTC
many	TRBV28	.	TRBJ1-6	CASSLQGSSPLHF	TGTGCCAGCAGCCTACAGGGAAGCTCACCCCTCCACTTT
.	TRBV28	TRBD1	TRBJ2-7	CASIPQGRYEQYF	TGTGCCAGCATCCCACAGGGGCGCTACGAGCAGTACTTC
once	TRBV19	TRBD1	TRBJ1-5	CASTDRGARQPQHF	TGTGCCAGTACGGACAGGGGGGCGAGGCAGCCCCAGCATTTT
.	TRBV7-9	TRBD1	TRBJ1-1	CASSPQGQVNTEAFF	TGTGCCAGCAGCCCACAGGGACAGGTGAACACTGAAGCTTTCTTT
few	TRBV19	TRBD1	TRBJ2-1	CASSLQGLHTSPFINEQFF	TGTGCCAGTAGCTTACAGGGGTTACACACTAGTCCATTCATCAATGAGCAGTTCTTC
few	TRBV5-1	TRBD2	TRBJ2-1	CASSPGGGDHEQFF	TGCGCCAGCAGCCCCGGGGGAGGGGACCATGAGCAGTTCTTC
many	TRBV29-1	.	TRBJ1-5	CSVARDPGQPQHF	TGCAGCGTTGCAAGGGACCCAGGGCAGCCCCAGCATTTT
many	TRBV12-3/TRBV12-4	TRBD2	TRBJ2-1	CASSLGLAEHVRATLTNEQFF	TGTGCCAGCAGTTTGGGACTAGCGGAGCACGTAAGGGCGACCCTGACAAATGAGCAGTTCTTC
many	TRBV29-1	TRBD1	TRBJ2-3	CSARLTGSTDTQYF	TGCAGCGCCCGCCTGACAGGGAGCACAGATACGCAGTATTTT
many	TRBV11-3	TRBD1	TRBJ2-7	CASSFIGTGLPPYEQYF	TGTGCCAGCAGCTTTATCGGGACAGGCCTTCCCCCCTACGAGCAGTACTTC
many	TRBV9	.	TRBJ2-7	CASSVEDSYEQYF	TGTGCCAGCAGCGTAGAAGACAGTTACGAGCAGTACTTC
few	TRBV20-1	.	TRBJ2-2	CSGGVTPTGELFF	TGCAGTGGGGGGGTAACCCCAACCGGGGAGCTGTTTTTT
many	TRBV24-1	TRBD2	TRBJ2-3	CATSGRRGSLTDTQYF	TGTGCCACCAGTGGCCGACGCGGGAGCCTCACAGATACGCAGTATTTT